Sequencing of this T cell receptor beta chain was carried out in a study of shared clonotypes between healthy human individuals. Healthy HIV-negative adults with no recent acute infections or vaccinations were recruited as donors. Germline CDR1 SNHLY, CDR2 FYNNEI. The CDR3 is made up of 11 amino acids. To note about this clone: Mismatch with germline at one junction end may stem from a read error.

This table comes from immunoSEQ multiplex PCR, and its TCRdb copy is limited to in-frame clones, with some not included. The sample lists about 2 million clones, roughly 96% occurring once. This receptor was obtained from a man between 18 and 35 years old in good health. Material: naive CD4+ T cells sorted from blood. Described subset: CD45RA+ positively selected. V is TRBV2 and J is TRBJ2-4; tentative D call: TRBD1 (6 bases). The chain's CDR3 is CASSPGTSPNF. The CDR3 coding sequence is TGTGCCAGCAGTCCCGGGACATCCCCCAATTTC.